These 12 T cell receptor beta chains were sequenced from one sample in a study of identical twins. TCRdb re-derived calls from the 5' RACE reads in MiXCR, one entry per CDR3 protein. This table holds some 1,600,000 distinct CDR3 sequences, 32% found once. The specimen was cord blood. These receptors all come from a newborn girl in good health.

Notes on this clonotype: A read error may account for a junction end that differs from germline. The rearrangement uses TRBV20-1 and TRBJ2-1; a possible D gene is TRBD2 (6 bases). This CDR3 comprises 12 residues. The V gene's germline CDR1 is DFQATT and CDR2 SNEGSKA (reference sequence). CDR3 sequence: CSSRSGHNEQLF. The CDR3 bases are TGCAGTTCACGTAGCGGACACAATGAGCAGTTATTC.

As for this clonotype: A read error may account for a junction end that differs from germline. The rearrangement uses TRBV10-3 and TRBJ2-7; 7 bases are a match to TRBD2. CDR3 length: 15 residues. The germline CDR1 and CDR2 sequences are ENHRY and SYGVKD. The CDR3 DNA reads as TGTGCCATCAGTGACCGGGGGAGGGCCTCCTACGGGCAGTACTTC. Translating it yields CAISDRGRASYGQYF.

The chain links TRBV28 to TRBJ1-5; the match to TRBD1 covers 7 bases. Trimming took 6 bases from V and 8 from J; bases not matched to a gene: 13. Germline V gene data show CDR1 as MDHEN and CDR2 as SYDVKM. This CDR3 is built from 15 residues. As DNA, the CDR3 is TGTGCCAGCAGCCGACCCCGACAGGGCGGGAAGCCCCAGCATTTT. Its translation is CASSRPRQGGKPQHF.

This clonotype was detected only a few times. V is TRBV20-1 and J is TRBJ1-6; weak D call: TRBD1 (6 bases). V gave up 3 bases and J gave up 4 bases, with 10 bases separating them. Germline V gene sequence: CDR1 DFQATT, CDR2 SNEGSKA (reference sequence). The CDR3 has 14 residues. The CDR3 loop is CSARDSTYNSPLHF. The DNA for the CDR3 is TGCAGTGCTAGGGACAGTACATATAATTCACCCCTCCACTTT.

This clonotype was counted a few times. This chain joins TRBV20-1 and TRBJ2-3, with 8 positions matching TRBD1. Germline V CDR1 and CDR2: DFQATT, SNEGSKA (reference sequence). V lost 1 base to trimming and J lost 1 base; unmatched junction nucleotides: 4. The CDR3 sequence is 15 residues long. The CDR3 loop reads CSARALGQGTDTQYF. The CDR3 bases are TGCAGTGCTAGAGCCCTGGGACAGGGCACAGATACGCAGTATTTT.

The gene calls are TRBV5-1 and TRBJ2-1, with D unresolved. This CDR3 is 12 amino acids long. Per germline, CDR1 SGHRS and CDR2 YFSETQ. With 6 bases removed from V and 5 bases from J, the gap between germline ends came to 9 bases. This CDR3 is CASKKQDNEQFF. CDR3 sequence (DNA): TGCGCCAGCAAAAAGCAGGACAATGAGCAGTTCTTC.

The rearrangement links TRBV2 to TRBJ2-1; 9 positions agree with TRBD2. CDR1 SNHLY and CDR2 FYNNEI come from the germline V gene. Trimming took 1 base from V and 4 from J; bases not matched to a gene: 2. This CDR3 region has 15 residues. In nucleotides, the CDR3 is TGTGCCAGCAGTGAAGGTAGCGGGAGATACAATGAGCAGTTCTTC. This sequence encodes CASSEGSGRYNEQFF.

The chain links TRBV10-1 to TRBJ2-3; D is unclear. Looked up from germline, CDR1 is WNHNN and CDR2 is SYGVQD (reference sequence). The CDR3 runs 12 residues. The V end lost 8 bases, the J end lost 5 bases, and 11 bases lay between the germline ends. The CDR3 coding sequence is TGCGCCAGCGGGAAACTTGGAGATACGCAGTATTTT. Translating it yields CASGKLGDTQYF.

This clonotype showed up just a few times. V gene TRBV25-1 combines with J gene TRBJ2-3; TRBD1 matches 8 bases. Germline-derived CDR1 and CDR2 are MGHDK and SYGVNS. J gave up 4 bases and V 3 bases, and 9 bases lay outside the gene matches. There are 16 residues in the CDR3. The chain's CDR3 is CASSDHRGWEADTQYF. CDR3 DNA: TGTGCCAGCAGTGATCACAGGGGGTGGGAGGCAGATACGCAGTATTTT.

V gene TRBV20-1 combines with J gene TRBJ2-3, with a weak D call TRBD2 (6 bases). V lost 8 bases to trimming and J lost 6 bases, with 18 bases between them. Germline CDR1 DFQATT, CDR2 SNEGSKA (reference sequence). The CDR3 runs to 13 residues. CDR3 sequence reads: CSSWDLSGDTQYF. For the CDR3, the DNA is TGCAGTAGCTGGGACCTCAGCGGGGATACGCAGTATTTT.

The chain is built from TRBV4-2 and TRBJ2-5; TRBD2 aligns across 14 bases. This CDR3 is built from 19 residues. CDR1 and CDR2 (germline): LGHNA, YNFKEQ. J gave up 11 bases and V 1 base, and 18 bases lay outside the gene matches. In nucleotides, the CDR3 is TGTGCCAGCAGCCAAGGTCTTCGGACTAGCGGGGGGCCACACAATGAGCAGTACTTC. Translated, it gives CASSQGLRTSGGPHNEQYF.

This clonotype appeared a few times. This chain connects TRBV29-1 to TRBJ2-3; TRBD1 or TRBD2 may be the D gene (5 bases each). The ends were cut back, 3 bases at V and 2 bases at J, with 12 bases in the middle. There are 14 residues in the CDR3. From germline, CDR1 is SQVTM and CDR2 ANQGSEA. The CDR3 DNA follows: TGCAGCGTTGATGGGGACCCAGACACAGATACGCAGTATTTT. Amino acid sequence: CSVDGDPDTDTQYF.